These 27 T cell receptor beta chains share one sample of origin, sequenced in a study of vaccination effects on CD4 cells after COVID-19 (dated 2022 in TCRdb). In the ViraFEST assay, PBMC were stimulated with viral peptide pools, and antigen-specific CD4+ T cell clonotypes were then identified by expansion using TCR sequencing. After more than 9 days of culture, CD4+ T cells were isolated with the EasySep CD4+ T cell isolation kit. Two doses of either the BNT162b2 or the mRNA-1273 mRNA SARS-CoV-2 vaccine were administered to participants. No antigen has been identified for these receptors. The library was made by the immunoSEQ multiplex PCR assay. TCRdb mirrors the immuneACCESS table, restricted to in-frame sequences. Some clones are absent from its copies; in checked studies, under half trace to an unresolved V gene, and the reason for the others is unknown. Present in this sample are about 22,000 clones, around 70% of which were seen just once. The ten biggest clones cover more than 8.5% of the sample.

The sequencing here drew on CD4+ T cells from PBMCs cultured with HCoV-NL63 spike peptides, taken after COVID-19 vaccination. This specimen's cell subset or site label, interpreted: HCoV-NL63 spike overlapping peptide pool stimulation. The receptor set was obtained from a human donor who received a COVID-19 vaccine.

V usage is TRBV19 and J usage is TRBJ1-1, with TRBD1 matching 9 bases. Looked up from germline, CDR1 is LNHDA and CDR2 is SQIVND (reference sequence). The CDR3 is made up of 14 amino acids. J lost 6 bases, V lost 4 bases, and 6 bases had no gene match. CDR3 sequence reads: CASSTGQGLPEAFF. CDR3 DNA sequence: TGTGCCAGTAGTACCGGACAGGGGTTACCTGAAGCTTTCTTT.

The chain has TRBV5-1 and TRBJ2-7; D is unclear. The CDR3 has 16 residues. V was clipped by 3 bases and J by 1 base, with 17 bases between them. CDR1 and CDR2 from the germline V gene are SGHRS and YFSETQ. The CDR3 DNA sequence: TGCGCCAGCAGCTCCACCAGGCAGTACCCTTCCTACGAGCAGTACTTC. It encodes CASSSTRQYPSYEQYF.

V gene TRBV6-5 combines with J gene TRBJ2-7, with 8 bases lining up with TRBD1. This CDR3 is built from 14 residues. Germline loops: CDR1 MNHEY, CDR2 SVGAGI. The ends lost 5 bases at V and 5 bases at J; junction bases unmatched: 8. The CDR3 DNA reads TGTGCCAGCAGTCCTGGACAGGGTTTCGACGAGCAGTACTTC. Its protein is CASSPGQGFDEQYF.

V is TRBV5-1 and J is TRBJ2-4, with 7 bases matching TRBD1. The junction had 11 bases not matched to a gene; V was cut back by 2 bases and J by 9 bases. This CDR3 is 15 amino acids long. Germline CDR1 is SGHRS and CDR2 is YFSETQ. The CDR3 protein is CASSLGQARASIQYF. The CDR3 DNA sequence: TGCGCCAGCAGCTTAGGACAGGCCCGGGCGAGCATTCAGTACTTC.

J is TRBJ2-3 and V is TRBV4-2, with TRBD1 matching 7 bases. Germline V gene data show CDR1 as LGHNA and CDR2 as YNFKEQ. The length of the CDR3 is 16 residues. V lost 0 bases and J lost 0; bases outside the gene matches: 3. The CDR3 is CASSQEPRGSTDTQYF. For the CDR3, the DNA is TGTGCCAGCAGCCAAGAGCCCAGGGGGAGCACAGATACGCAGTATTTT.

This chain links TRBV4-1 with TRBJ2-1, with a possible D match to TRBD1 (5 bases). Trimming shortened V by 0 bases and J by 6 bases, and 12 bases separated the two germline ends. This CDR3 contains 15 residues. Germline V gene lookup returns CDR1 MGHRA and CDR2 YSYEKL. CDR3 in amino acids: CASSQDGRVGNEQFF. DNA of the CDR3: TGCGCCAGCAGCCAAGATGGCAGGGTAGGCAATGAGCAGTTCTTC.

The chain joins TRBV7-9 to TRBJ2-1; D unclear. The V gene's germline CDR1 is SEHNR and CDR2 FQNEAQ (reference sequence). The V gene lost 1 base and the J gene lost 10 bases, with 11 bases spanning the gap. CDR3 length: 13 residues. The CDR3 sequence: CASSLVVRHEQFF. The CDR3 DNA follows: TGTGCCAGCAGCTTAGTGGTCAGACACGAGCAGTTCTTC.

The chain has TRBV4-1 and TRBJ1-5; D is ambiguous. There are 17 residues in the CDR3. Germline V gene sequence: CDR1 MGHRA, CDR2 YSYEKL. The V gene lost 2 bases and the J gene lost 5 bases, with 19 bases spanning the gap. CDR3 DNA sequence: TGCGCCAGCAGCCAAAGATTGTTGACGGATTTACATCAGCCCCAGCATTTT. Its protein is CASSQRLLTDLHQPQHF.

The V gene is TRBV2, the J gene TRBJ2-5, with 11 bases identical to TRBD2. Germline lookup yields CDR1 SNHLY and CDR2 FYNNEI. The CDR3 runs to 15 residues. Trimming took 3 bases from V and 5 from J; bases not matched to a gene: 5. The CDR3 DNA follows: TGTGCCAGCAGTGACCGTAGCGGGAGGGGGGAGACCCAGTACTTC. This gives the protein CASSDRSGRGETQYF. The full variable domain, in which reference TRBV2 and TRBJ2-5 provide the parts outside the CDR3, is EPEVTQTPSHQVTQMGQEVILRCVPISNHLYFYWYRQILGQKVEFLVSFYNNEISEKSEIFDDQFSVERPDGSNFTLKIRSTKLEDSAMYFCASSDRSGRGETQYFGPGTRLLVL.

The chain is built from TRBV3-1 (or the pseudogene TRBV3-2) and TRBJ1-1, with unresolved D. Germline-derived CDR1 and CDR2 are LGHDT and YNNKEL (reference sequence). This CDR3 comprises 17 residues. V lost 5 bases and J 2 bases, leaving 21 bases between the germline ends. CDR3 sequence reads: CASSSLPPSLGNTEAFF. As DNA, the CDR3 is TGTGCCAGCAGCTCCCTCCCACCCTCCCTCGGAAACACTGAAGCTTTCTTT.

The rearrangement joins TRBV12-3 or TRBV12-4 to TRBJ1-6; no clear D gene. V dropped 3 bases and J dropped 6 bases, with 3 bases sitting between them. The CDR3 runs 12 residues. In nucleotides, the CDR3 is TGTGCCAGCAGTTTCGGTAATTCACCCCTCCACTTT. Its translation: CASSFGNSPLHF.

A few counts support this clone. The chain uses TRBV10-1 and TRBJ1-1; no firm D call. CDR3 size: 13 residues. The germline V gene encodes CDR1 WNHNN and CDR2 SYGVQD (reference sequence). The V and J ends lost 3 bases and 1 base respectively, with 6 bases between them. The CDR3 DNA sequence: TGCGCCAGCAGTGATGAGAAGAACACTGAAGCTTTCTTT. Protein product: CASSDEKNTEAFF.

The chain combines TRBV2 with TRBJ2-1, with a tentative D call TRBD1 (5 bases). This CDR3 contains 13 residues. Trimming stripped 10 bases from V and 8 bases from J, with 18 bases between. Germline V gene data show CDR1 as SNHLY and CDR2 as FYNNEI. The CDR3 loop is CAIQELWSYEQFF. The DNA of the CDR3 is TGTGCCATACAGGAACTTTGGTCCTATGAGCAGTTCTTC.

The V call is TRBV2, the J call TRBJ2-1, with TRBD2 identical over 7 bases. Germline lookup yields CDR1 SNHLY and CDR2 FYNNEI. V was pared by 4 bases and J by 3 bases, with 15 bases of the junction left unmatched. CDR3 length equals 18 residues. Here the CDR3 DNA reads TGTGCCAGCAGTGTCCAGAGCGGGATCGACTACTACTACAATGAGCAGTTCTTC. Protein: CASSVQSGIDYYYNEQFF. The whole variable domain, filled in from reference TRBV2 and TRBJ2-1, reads EPEVTQTPSHQVTQMGQEVILRCVPISNHLYFYWYRQILGQKVEFLVSFYNNEISEKSEIFDDQFSVERPDGSNFTLKIRSTKLEDSAMYFCASSVQSGIDYYYNEQFFGPGTRLTVL.

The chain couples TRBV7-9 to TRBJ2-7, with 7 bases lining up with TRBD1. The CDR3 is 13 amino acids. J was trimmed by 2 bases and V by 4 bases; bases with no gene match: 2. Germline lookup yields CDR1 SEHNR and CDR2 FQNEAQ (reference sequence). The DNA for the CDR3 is TGTGCCAGCAGCTCGGGACAGACCTACGAGCAGTACTTC. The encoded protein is CASSSGQTYEQYF.

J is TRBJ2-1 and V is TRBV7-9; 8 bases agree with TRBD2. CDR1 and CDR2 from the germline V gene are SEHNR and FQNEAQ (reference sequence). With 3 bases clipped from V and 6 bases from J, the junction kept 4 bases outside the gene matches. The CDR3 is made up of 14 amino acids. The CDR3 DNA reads TGTGCCAGCAGCTTGACGGGAGGGCCCAATGAGCAGTTCTTC. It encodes CASSLTGGPNEQFF.

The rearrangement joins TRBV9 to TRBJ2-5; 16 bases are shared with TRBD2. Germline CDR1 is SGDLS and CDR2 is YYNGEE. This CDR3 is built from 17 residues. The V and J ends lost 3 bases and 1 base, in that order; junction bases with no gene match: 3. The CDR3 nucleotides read TGTGCCAGCAGCGCCGGGACTAGCGGGGGGGCCCAAGAGACCCAGTACTTC. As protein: CASSAGTSGGAQETQYF.

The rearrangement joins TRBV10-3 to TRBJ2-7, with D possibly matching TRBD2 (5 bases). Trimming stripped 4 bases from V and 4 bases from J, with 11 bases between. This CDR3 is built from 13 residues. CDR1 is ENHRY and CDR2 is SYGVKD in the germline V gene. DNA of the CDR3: TGTGCCATCAGTGGTAACGGCGGGTACGAGCAGTACTTC. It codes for CAISGNGGYEQYF.

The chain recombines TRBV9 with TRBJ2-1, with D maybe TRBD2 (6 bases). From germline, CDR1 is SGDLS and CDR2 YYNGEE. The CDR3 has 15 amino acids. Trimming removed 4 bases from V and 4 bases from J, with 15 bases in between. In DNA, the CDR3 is TGTGCCAGCAGCTCCGGAAGTAGCGGATACAATGAGCAGTTCTTC. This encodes CASSSGSSGYNEQFF.

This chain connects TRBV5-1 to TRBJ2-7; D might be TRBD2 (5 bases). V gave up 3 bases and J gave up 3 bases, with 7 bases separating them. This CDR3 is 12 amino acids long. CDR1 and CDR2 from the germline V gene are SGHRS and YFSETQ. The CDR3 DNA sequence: TGCGCCAGCAGCTCGGGAAACTACGAGCAGTACTTC. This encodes CASSSGNYEQYF.

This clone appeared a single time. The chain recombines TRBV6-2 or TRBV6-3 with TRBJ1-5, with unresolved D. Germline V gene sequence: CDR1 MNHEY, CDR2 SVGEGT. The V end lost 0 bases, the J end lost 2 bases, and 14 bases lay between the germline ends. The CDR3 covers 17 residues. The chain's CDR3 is CASSYSMVGSGNQPQHF. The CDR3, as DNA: TGTGCCAGCAGTTACTCGATGGTAGGGTCGGGCAATCAGCCCCAGCATTTT.

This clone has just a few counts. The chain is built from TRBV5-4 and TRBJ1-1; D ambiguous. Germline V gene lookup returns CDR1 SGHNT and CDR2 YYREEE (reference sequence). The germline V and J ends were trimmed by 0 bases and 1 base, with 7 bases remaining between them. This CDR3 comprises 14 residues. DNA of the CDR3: TGTGCCAGCAGCTTGGGGTTGGGGAACACTGAAGCTTTCTTT. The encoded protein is CASSLGLGNTEAFF.

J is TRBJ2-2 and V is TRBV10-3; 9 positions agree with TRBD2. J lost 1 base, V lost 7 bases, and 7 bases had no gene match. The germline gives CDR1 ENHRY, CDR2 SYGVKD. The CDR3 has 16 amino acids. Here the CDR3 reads CAINPGTSLNTGELFF. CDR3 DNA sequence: TGTGCCATCAACCCCGGGACTAGCCTGAACACCGGGGAGCTGTTTTTT.

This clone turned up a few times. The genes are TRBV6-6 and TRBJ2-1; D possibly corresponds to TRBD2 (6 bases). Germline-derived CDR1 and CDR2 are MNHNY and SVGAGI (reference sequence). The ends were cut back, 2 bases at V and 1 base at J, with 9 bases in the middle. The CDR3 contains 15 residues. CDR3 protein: CASSYEAGSYNEQFF. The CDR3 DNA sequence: TGTGCCAGCAGTTACGAGGCGGGGTCCTACAATGAGCAGTTCTTC.

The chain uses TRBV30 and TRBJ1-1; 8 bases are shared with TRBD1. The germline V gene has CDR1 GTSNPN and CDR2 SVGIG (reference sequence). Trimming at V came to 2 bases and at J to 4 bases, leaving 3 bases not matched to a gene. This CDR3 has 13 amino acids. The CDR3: CAWSRQGSTEAFF. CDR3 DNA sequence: TGTGCCTGGAGTCGACAGGGGAGCACTGAAGCTTTCTTT.

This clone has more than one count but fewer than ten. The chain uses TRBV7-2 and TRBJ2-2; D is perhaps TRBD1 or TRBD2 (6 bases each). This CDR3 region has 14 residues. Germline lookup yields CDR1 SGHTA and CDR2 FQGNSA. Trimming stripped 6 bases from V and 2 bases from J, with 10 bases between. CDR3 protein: CASRGAGNTGELFF. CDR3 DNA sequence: TGTGCCAGCAGGGGGGCGGGAAACACCGGGGAGCTGTTTTTT.

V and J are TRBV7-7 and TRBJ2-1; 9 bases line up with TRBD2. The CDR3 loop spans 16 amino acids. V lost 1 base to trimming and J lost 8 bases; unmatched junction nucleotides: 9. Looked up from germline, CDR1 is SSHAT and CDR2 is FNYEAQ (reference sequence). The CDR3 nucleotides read TGTGCCAGCAGCTTAGGGAGGGGACTAGCTTCCCATGAGCAGTTCTTC. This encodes CASSLGRGLASHEQFF.